This TCR beta chain was recorded in a study of T cell changes during pregnancy in multiple sclerosis. TCRdb's table, derived via immunoSEQ multiplex PCR, lists solely in-frame clones and lacks some. The sample records approximately 53,000 clones, 85% to 95% being singletons. Germline CDR1 is MNHEY and CDR2 is SVGAGI. The CDR3 spans 13 residues. V was cut by 2 bases and J by 5 bases, with 9 bases left in between. The chain joins TRBV6-5 to TRBJ1-1; D may be TRBD1 (6 bases). Specimen: CD4+ T cells from peripheral blood mononuclear cells, collected after pregnancy. This sequence originates from a female donor in good health, enrolled as a control in a pregnancy study. The CDR3 nucleotides read TGTGCCAGCAGTTACGTAGGGGGAACTGAAGCTTTCTTT. Translating it yields CASSYVGGTEAFF.